Following are 7 T cell receptor beta chains from one sample sequenced in a study of sequential checkpoint blockade in melanoma. The assay was immunoSEQ multiplex PCR, and TCRdb's table has in-frame clones only and misses some. The sample has tens of thousands of clones; 32% are singletons. The treatment was: randomized to nivolumab then ipilimumab (arm A) or the reverse (arm B). The sequences come from tumor tissue (inferred from file names), collected from a patient given nivolumab and ipilimumab in sequence. The receptors come from a human donor with melanoma.

This rearrangement joins TRBV6-8 to TRBJ1-5; D not resolved. V was cut by 0 bases and J by 7 bases, with 7 bases left in between. This CDR3 is built from 13 residues. CDR1 is MNHGY and CDR2 is SAAAGT in the germline V gene. The CDR3 reads CASSYSNGQPQHF. The CDR3 region has the DNA TGTGCCAGCAGTTACTCGAATGGGCAGCCCCAGCATTTT.

Only one count was recorded for this clone. The V gene is TRBV10-2, the J gene TRBJ2-3, with D perhaps TRBD2 (7 bases). Germline CDR1 reads WSHSY; CDR2 reads SAAADI. The CDR3 consists of 21 residues. Trimming took 0 bases from V and 0 from J, leaving 25 bases between them. The CDR3 coding sequence is TGCGCCAGCAGTGAGTCGGGAGGGGGACGGATAAAATTCTTTAGCACAGATACGCAGTATTTT. Residues: CASSESGGGRIKFFSTDTQYF.

This clone was seen many times. J is TRBJ1-1 and V is TRBV11-3; D is ambiguous. V was clipped by 3 bases and J by 5 bases, with 16 bases between them. This CDR3 comprises 15 residues. Germline V CDR1 and CDR2: SGHNT, YENEEA. Here the CDR3 DNA reads TGTGCCAGCAGCTTGGCTAACTGGGTGGGAACTGAAGCTTTCTTT. As protein: CASSLANWVGTEAFF.

This sequence joins TRBV19 and TRBJ2-6, with D tentatively TRBD1 or TRBD2 (5 bases each). Trimming removed 6 bases from V and 4 bases from J, with 13 bases in between. The CDR3 length is 15 residues. In germline, CDR1 is LNHDA, CDR2 SQIVND (reference sequence). CDR3 nucleotide sequence: TGTGCCAGTAGAGGGCCTGAGGGGGGGGCCAACGTCCTGACTTTC. Translation: CASRGPEGGANVLTF. Full variable domain (outside the CDR3, taken from reference TRBV19 and TRBJ2-6): DGGITQSPKYLFRKEGQNVTLSCEQNLNHDAMYWYRQDPGQGLRLIYYSQIVNDFQKGDIAEGYSVSREKKESFPLTVTSAQKNPTAFYLCASRGPEGGANVLTFGAGSRLTVL.

This clone was seen a few times. The V gene is TRBV11-3, the J gene TRBJ1-1, with 9 bases that match TRBD1. Germline lookup yields CDR1 SGHNT and CDR2 YENEEA. The length of the CDR3 is 15 residues. Losses at the gene ends were 4 bases for V and 5 bases for J; bases not matched to a gene: 8. CDR3 coding DNA: TGTGCCAGCAGCTGGGGGGGACAGGGTTGGACTGAAGCTTTCTTT. Translated, it gives CASSWGGQGWTEAFF.

This clone has just a few counts. The V gene is TRBV9, the J gene TRBJ2-1; the D is unclear. Deletions cut 2 bases from V and 0 bases from J, with 12 bases between. The CDR3 totals 16 residues. Per the germline V gene, CDR1 is SGDLS and CDR2 is YYNGEE. As DNA, the CDR3 is TGTGCCAGCAGCGTGTTTGACCTGAGCTCCTACAATGAGCAGTTCTTC. Its protein is CASSVFDLSSYNEQFF.

The chain carries TRBV28 and TRBJ1-1; 9 bases map to TRBD1. Germline CDR1 reads MDHEN; CDR2 reads SYDVKM. The CDR3 has 15 amino acids. V lost 4 bases, J lost 1 base, and 4 bases stayed unmatched. Here the CDR3 DNA reads TGTGCCAGCAGTTCCTTGGGACAGGGGAACACTGAAGCTTTCTTT. This encodes CASSSLGQGNTEAFF.